This entry describes one T cell receptor (beta chain). Clones were sequenced by immunoSEQ multiplex PCR, and TCRdb holds only the in-frame ones, with some missing. The sample holds 70,000 to 95,000 clones, around 86% seen once. This sample is drawn from a study of radiotherapy plus CTLA-4 blockade in lung cancer. Trimming removed 6 bases from V and 6 bases from J; junction bases left unmatched: 7. The CDR3 has 15 residues. Germline V gene lookup returns CDR1 SNHLY and CDR2 FYNNEI. This receptor was taken from a human donor with non-small cell lung cancer that progressed on radiotherapy plus ipilimumab. The sample was peripheral blood, taken from a patient treated with radiotherapy plus ipilimumab. This sequence joins TRBV2 and TRBJ2-3; the match to TRBD2 covers 12 bases. The CDR3 here is CASRPSGGADDTQYF. The CDR3 DNA is TGTGCCAGCAGGCCTAGCGGGGGGGCCGATGATACGCAGTATTTT.